The TCR beta chain described here comes from a study of Ad26.COV2.S vaccination and SARS-CoV-2 variants. The study's findings and limits: The placebo group had lower spike-specific TCR breadth than the vaccine recipients did. Vaccinated and placebo-treated recipients had similar non-spike TCR breadth.

Details on this clone: Its antigen is unknown.

TCRdb keeps only in-frame clones here, not all; method: immunoSEQ multiplex PCR. The profile shows 200,000 to 250,000 clones, around 87% of them singletons. Stated treatment: approximately 18 received Ad26.COV2.S at low or high dose, single or two shots; about five received placebo; per-sample allocation not given. Sample collection was performed on day 63 after the first vaccine or placebo injection. A Boston adult aged 18-55 years was the donor. Germline assignment: CDR1 SNHLY and CDR2 FYNNEI. CDR3 length equals 15 residues. V was pared by 9 bases and J by 0 bases, with 16 bases between. Sequences were derived from peripheral blood, sampled in a trial of Ad26.COV2.S vaccine versus placebo. This rearrangement joins TRBV2 to TRBJ2-3; D is unclear. The receptor was isolated from a person between 18 and 59 years old who received the Ad26.COV2.S COVID-19 vaccine or a placebo. The chain's CDR3 is CASEGRPTSTDTQYF. Written as DNA, the CDR3 is TGTGCCAGTGAAGGACGGCCGACTAGCACAGATACGCAGTATTTT.